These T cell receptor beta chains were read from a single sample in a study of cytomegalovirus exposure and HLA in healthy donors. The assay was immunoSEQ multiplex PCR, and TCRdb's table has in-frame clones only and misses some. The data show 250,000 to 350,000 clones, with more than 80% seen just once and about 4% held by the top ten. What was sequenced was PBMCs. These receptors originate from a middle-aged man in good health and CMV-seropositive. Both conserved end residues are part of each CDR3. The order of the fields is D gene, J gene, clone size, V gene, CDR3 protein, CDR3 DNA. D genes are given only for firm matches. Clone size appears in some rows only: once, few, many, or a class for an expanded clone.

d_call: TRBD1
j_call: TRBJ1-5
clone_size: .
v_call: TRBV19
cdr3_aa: CASSIFGQGNQPQHF
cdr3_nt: TGTGCCAGTAGTATCTTCGGACAGGGAAATCAGCCCCAGCATTTT

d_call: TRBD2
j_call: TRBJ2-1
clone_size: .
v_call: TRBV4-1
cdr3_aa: CASSQEEGLAAYNEQFF
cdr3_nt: TGCGCCAGCAGCCAAGAGGAGGGACTAGCGGCCTACAATGAGCAGTTCTTC

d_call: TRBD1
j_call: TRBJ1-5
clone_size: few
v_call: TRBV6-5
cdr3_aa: CASSRTGISNQPQHF
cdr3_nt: TGTGCCAGCAGTAGGACAGGGATTAGCAATCAGCCCCAGCATTTT

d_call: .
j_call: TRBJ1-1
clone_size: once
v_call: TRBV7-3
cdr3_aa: CASSPAGGGTEAFF
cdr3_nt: TGTGCCAGCAGCCCCGCGGGGGGCGGGACTGAAGCTTTCTTT

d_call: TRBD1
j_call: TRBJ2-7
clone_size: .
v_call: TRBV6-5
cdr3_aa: CASSSSTGGLAYEQYF
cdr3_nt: TGTGCCAGCAGTTCCTCGACAGGGGGCCTTGCCTACGAGCAGTACTTC

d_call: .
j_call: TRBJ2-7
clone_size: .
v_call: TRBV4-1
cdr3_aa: CASSQDGRKSSYEQYF
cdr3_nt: TGCGCCAGCAGCCAAGATGGCAGGAAGAGCTCCTACGAGCAGTACTTC

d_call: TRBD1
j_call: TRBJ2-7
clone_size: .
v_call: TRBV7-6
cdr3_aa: CASSPGPDRDRYEQYF
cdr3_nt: TGTGCCAGCAGCCCTGGACCTGACAGGGATCGATACGAGCAGTACTTC

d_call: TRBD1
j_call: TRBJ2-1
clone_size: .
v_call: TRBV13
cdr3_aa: CASSLGGQVTYNEQFF
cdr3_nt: TGTGCCAGCAGCTTAGGGGGACAGGTGACCTACAATGAGCAGTTCTTC

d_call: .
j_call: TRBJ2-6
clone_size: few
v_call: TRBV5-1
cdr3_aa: CASRDRGATSGANVLTF
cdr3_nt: TGCGCCAGCAGGGATCGGGGGGCGACCTCTGGGGCCAACGTCCTGACTTTC

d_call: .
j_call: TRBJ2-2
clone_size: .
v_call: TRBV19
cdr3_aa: CASSTRLGGGELFF
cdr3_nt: TGTGCCAGTAGTACGCGACTGGGGGGCGGGGAGCTGTTTTTT

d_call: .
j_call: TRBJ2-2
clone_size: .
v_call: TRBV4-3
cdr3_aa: CASSQVEGANTGELFF
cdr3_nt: TGCGCCAGCAGCCAAGTAGAGGGCGCGAACACCGGGGAGCTGTTTTTT

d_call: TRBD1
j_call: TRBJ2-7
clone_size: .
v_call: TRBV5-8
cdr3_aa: CASRDRGYEQYF
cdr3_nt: TGTGCCAGCCGGGACAGGGGCTACGAGCAGTACTTC

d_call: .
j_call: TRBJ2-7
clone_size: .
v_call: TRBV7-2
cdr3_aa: CASSLNQGGSYEQYF
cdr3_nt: TGTGCCAGCAGCTTAAATCAGGGGGGTTCCTACGAGCAGTACTTC

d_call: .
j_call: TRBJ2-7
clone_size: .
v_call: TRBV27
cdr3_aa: CASSPSFPFGSGSYEQYF
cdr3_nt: TGTGCCAGCAGCCCCTCCTTCCCCTTTGGGAGTGGTTCCTACGAGCAGTACTTC

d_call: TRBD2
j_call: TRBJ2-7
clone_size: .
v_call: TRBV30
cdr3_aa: CAWSAPNGAGVYEQYF
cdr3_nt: TGTGCCTGGAGTGCGCCAAATGGAGCGGGGGTCTACGAGCAGTACTTC

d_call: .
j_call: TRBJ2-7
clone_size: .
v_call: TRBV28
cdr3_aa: CASSSGVYEQYF
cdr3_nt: TGTGCCAGCAGCTCGGGAGTCTACGAGCAGTACTTC

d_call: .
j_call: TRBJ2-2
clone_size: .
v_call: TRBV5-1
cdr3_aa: CASSLSDTGELFF
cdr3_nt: TGCGCCAGCAGCTTGTCCGACACCGGGGAGCTGTTTTTT

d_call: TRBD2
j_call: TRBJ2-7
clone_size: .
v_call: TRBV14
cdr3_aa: CASSPGTSGSEQYF
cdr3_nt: TGTGCCAGCAGTCCCGGGACTAGCGGCAGCGAGCAGTACTTC

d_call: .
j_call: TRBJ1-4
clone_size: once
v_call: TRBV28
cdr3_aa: CASSPEGRPSTNEKLFF
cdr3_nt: TGTGCCAGCAGTCCCGAGGGCAGACCGTCAACTAATGAAAAACTGTTTTTT

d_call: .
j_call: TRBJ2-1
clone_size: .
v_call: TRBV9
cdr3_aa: CASSVDGQGALEQFF
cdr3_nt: TGTGCCAGCAGCGTAGATGGCCAAGGGGCGCTCGAGCAGTTCTTC

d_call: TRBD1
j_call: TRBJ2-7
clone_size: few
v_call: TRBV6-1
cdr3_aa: CASRRDRVYEQYF
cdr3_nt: TGTGCCAGCAGACGGGACAGGGTCTACGAGCAGTACTTC

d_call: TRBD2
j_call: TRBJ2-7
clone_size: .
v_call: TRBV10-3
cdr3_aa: CAISEGRELAEQYF
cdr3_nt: TGTGCCATCAGTGAGGGGCGGGAGCTAGCGGAGCAGTACTTC